This TCR beta chain was sequenced for a study of post-analysis software for immune sequencing data. On the study more broadly: Several disease courses (relapsing-remitting, secondary progressive and progressive-relapsing) of multiple sclerosis were included. Study conclusions and caveats: With TRBV5-6, TRBV5-1 and TRBV20-1 included, several TRBV segments were more frequent in patients than in controls. Controls had significantly higher normalized Chao1 diversity than multiple sclerosis patients. Those samples that were prepared in the same batch co-clustered strongly by F measure.

This clonotype was counted a few times. Its specificity is not known. The CDR3 has 12 residues. V lost 5 bases, J lost 4 bases, and 8 bases lay in between. The germline CDR1 and CDR2 sequences are SEHNR and FQNEAQ (reference sequence). cDNA libraries for TCR beta contained unique molecular identifiers. cDNA molecules numbering roughly 500,000 came from about 1 to 10 million T cells. A single record per CDR3 protein comes from TCRdb applying MiXCR to the PCR reads. The sample comprises approximately 630,000 distinct CDR3 sequences, around 64% of which are singletons, and approximately 10% rests with the top ten.

The origin of this receptor is a girl aged 2 to 9 with multiple sclerosis. Sample: blood. The rearrangement links TRBV7-9 to TRBJ2-5; D is uncertain. The CDR3 bases are TGTGCCAGCAGCCCGACGGCAGAGACCCAGTACTTC. This codes for CASSPTAETQYF.